Only a few counts were recorded for the clone carrying this TCR beta chain. Its antigen is not identified. The data were obtained in a study of T cells in Graves' hyperthyroidism and ophthalmopathy. Whole-study results and caveats: In simple terms, a model built on 13 V-J features told ophthalmopathy apart from stable hyperthyroidism. It was a median approximately 7.1 months before onset that the model predicted ophthalmopathy.

Using RNA transcripts as the source, TCR beta CDR3 regions were amplified. The HTBI primer set was used in a first-round RT-PCR of the TCR CDR3. TCRdb independently ran MiXCR on the multiplex PCR reads; one entry per CDR3 protein. The sample lists 650,000 to 800,000 distinct CDR3 sequences; about 45% were seen once. Orbital computed tomography, thyroid ultrasound, serum thyroxine and TRAb, and clinical symptoms together informed the diagnoses. This receptor was identified in an adult man with Graves' disease, either hyperthyroidism or ophthalmopathy (not recorded which). The sequencing sample was made of peripheral blood or thyroid tissue (not recorded which).

The CDR3 sequence is CASSLDRVLNTGELFF. The CDR3 nucleotides read TGCGCCAGCAGCCTCGACAGGGTGCTGAACACCGGGGAGCTGTTTTTT. The chain links TRBV5-1 to TRBJ2-2; 7 bases line up with TRBD1. V trimming: 4 bases; J trimming: 1 base; junction bases outside the gene matches: 7. Per the germline V gene, CDR1 is SGHRS and CDR2 is YFSETQ. The CDR3 loop spans 16 amino acids. The full variable domain, in which reference TRBV5-1 and TRBJ2-2 provide the parts outside the CDR3, is KAGVTQTPRYLIKTRGQQVTLSCSPISGHRSVSWYQQTPGQGLQFLFEYFSETQRNKGNFPGRFSGRQFSNSRSEMNVSTLELGDSALYLCASSLDRVLNTGELFFGEGSRLTVL.